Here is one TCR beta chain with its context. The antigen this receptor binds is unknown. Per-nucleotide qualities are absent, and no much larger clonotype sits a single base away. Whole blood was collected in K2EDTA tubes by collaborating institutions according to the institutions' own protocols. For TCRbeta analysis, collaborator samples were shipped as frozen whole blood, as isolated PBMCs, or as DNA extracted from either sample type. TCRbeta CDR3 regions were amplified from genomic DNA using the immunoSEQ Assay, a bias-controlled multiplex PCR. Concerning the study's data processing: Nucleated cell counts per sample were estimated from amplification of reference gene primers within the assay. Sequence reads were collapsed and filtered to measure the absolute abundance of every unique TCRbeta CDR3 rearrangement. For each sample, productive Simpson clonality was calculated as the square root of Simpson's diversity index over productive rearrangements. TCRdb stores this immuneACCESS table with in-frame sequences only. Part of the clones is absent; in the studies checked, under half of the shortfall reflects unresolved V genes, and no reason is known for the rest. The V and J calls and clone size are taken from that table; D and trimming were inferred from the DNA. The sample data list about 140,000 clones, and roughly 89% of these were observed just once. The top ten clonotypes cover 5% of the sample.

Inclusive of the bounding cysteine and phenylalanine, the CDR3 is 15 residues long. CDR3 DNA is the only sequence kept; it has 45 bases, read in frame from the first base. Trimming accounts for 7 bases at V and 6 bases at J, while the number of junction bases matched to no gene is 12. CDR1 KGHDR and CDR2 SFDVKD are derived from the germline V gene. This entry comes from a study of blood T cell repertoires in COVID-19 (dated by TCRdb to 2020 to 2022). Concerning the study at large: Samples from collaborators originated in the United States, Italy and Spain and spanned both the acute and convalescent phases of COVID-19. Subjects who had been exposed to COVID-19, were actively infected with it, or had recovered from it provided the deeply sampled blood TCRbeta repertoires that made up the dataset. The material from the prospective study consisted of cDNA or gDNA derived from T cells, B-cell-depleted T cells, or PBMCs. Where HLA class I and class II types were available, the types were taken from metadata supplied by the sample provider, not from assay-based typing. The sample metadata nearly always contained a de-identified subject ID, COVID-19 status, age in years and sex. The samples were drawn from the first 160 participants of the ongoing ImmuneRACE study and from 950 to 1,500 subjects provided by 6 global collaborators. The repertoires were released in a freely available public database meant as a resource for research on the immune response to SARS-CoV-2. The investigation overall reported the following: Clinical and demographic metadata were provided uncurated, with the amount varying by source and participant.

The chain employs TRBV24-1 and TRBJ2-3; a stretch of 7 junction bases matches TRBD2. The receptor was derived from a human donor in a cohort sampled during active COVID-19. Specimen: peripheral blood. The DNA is TGTGCCACCAGCGACCCCGGGACTACCGGGGATACGCAGTATTTT. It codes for CATSDPGTTGDTQYF.